The 27 T cell receptor beta chains in this list originate from one sample, sequenced in a study of cytomegalovirus exposure and HLA in healthy donors. The PCR made use of 60 Vbeta and 13 Jbeta primers. The table came from immunoSEQ multiplex PCR; TCRdb's copy has only in-frame clones and leaves some out. Of 180,000 or so clones detected, more than 70% appear once; the ten largest clones hold about 8%. Sample: PBMCs. The receptors come from a woman in her forties in good health and CMV-seropositive.

This clone showed up just a few times. V and J are TRBV28 and TRBJ1-2; D not resolved. Per the germline V gene, CDR1 is MDHEN and CDR2 is SYDVKM. Trimming took off 2 bases at V and 5 bases at J, with 15 bases between the two ends. The CDR3 has 15 amino acids. The CDR3 protein is CASSLVAGVRYGYTF. CDR3 DNA: TGTGCCAGCAGTTTAGTAGCCGGGGTCCGATATGGCTACACCTTC.

This clone was recorded only once. This chain links TRBV29-1 with TRBJ2-3, with 10 bases lining up with TRBD2. The CDR3 sequence is 13 residues long. Germline loops: CDR1 SQVTM, CDR2 ANQGSEA. The trim removed 4 bases at V and 5 bases at J, leaving 3 bases unmatched. The CDR3 loop reads CSVVLAGGDTQYF. The CDR3 nucleotides are TGCAGCGTTGTATTAGCGGGAGGAGATACGCAGTATTTT.

CDR3: CASRIVKGTGRNTGELFF. As DNA, the CDR3 is TGTGCCAGCAGGATCGTAAAAGGGACAGGGCGAAACACCGGGGAGCTGTTTTTT. The chain combines TRBV27 with TRBJ2-2, with 9 bases that match TRBD1. CDR1 MNHEY and CDR2 SMNVEV come from the germline V gene (reference sequence). The CDR3 runs to 18 residues. Trimming removed 6 bases from V and 2 bases from J; junction bases left unmatched: 13.

This clone turned up a few times. This rearrangement joins TRBV19 to TRBJ2-2; the match to TRBD2 covers 8 bases. The V gene end was trimmed by 4 bases and the J gene end by 4 bases; junction bases not matched to a gene: 5. This CDR3 contains 15 residues. The germline gives CDR1 LNHDA, CDR2 SQIVND (reference sequence). The CDR3 coding sequence is TGTGCCAGTAGTAGCGGGAGGACGGCCACCGGGGAGCTGTTTTTT. Protein product: CASSSGRTATGELFF.

The V and J genes are TRBV4-2 and TRBJ1-4; 7 nucleotides agree with TRBD1. The CDR3 loop spans 17 amino acids. The V gene's germline CDR1 is LGHNA and CDR2 YNFKEQ. Trimming cost V 0 bases and J 8 bases; bases outside gene matches: 12. Here the CDR3 DNA reads TGTGCCAGCAGCCAAGATCGGTCAGGGGGGCCGGTGGAAAAACTGTTTTTT. Its protein is CASSQDRSGGPVEKLFF.

The rearrangement uses TRBV28 and TRBJ2-7, with 14 nucleotides matching TRBD2. Germline loops: CDR1 MDHEN, CDR2 SYDVKM. The ends lost 5 bases at V and 4 bases at J; junction bases unmatched: 7. The CDR3 has 16 amino acids. The CDR3 region is CASSPLRTSGRYEQYF. The CDR3 DNA follows: TGTGCCAGCAGTCCACTACGGACTAGCGGGAGGTACGAGCAGTACTTC.

The rearrangement links TRBV28 to TRBJ2-7; 7 bases agree with TRBD2. Germline V gene data show CDR1 as MDHEN and CDR2 as SYDVKM. The CDR3 extends over 15 amino acids. J lost 2 bases, V lost 1 base, and 5 bases had no gene match. CDR3 region: CASSLFGGGPYEQYF. CDR3 bases: TGTGCCAGCAGTTTATTCGGGGGAGGGCCCTACGAGCAGTACTTC.

There are a few counts of this clone. V usage is TRBV9 and J usage is TRBJ2-1; 9 nucleotides match TRBD2. CDR1 SGDLS and CDR2 YYNGEE come from the germline V gene. Trimming took 2 bases from V and 2 from J; bases not matched to a gene: 2. The CDR3 extends over 15 amino acids. The DNA of the CDR3 is TGTGCCAGCAGCGTTAGCGGGGGTACCTACAATGAGCAGTTCTTC. It specifies CASSVSGGTYNEQFF.

As DNA, the CDR3 is TGTGCCAGCAGTTTGAGCGGGAGGGATCCCTACGAGCAGTACTTC. It yields the protein CASSLSGRDPYEQYF. The V call is TRBV28, the J call TRBJ2-7, with TRBD2 identical over 10 bases. CDR1 and CDR2 from the germline V gene are MDHEN and SYDVKM. The CDR3 spans 15 residues. Trimming took 3 bases from V and 2 from J; bases not matched to a gene: 4.

DNA for the CDR3: TGTGCCAGCAGCGACTTTGGCCAGCCCCAGCATTTT. Protein: CASSDFGQPQHF. The rearrangement uses TRBV6-5 and TRBJ1-5; D call uncertain. The CDR3 spans 12 residues. The V gene's germline CDR1 is MNHEY and CDR2 SVGAGI. With 6 bases removed from V and 7 bases from J, the gap between germline ends came to 10 bases.

This chain connects TRBV2 to TRBJ2-4, with 8 bases identical to TRBD2. Germline V gene data show CDR1 as SNHLY and CDR2 as FYNNEI. V lost 11 bases to trimming and J lost 0 bases; unmatched junction nucleotides: 9. CDR3 size: 15 residues. CDR3 amino acids: CAVGGGTLAKNIQYF. The CDR3 DNA sequence: TGTGCCGTCGGCGGGGGGACACTAGCCAAAAACATTCAGTACTTC.

The V gene is TRBV21-1, the J gene TRBJ1-1; the tabulated D call, TRBD1, remains unverified against the DNA. TRBV21-1 is recorded as a pseudogene. The CDR3 extends over 13 amino acids. The CDR3 nucleotides are TGTGCCAGCAGGTACAATTTGAACACTGAAGCTTTCTTT. Encoded protein: CASRYNLNTEAFF.

The rearrangement uses TRBV28 and TRBJ2-4, with a tentative D call TRBD2 (5 bases). The germline V and J ends were trimmed by 7 bases and 0 bases, with 13 bases remaining between them. This CDR3 spans 15 amino acids. Germline V gene data show CDR1 as MDHEN and CDR2 as SYDVKM. The CDR3 loop reads CASTGAAGAKNIQYF. The DNA of the CDR3 is TGTGCCAGCACCGGAGCGGCAGGAGCCAAAAACATTCAGTACTTC.

This sequence joins TRBV9 and TRBJ2-5; D not certain. The end of the DNA aligns better with TRBJ2-7, so the J call may be wrong. CDR3 size: 12 residues. The germline CDR1 and CDR2 sequences are SGDLS and YYNGEE. The CDR3 reads CATSLSSYEQYF. The CDR3 nucleotides are TGTGCCACATCCCTGAGCTCCTACGAGCAGTACTTC.

This clone showed up just once. This chain links TRBV6-5 with TRBJ2-7, with a possible D match to TRBD2 (7 bases). This CDR3 contains 12 residues. Trimming removed 6 bases at V and 5 bases at J, with 11 bases between. From germline, CDR1 is MNHEY and CDR2 SVGAGI. The CDR3 sequence is CASRGGADEQYF. For the CDR3, the DNA is TGTGCCAGCAGGGGGGGGGCCGACGAGCAGTACTTC.

The genes are TRBV15 and TRBJ1-4; no reliable D call. CDR3 size: 15 residues. The ends were cut back, 2 bases at V and 8 bases at J, with 15 bases in the middle. The V gene's germline CDR1 is LNHNV and CDR2 YYDKDF (reference sequence). For the CDR3, the DNA is TGTGCCACCAGCAGACTAAACCAGGTGACGGAAAAACTGTTTTTT. It codes for CATSRLNQVTEKLFF.

The chain combines TRBV5-1 with TRBJ2-1; 8 bases map to TRBD2. In germline, CDR1 is SGHRS, CDR2 YFSETQ. The CDR3 totals 16 residues. J lost 7 bases, V lost 4 bases, and 13 bases had no gene match. The CDR3 DNA reads as TGCGCCAGCAGCCAGCCCATCGGGACTAGTGGGAATGAGCAGTTCTTC. Its translation: CASSQPIGTSGNEQFF.

The chain uses TRBV7-8 and TRBJ2-7; 7 bases are shared with TRBD2. The CDR3 loop spans 14 amino acids. V lost 6 bases and J lost 4; bases outside the gene matches: 9. CDR1 and CDR2 (germline): SGHVS, FQNEAQ. The CDR3 loop is CASRGGRAQYEQYF. CDR3 DNA sequence: TGTGCCAGCAGGGGGGGGAGGGCCCAATACGAGCAGTACTTC.

This clone was observed a few times. The chain couples TRBV4-2 to TRBJ2-1; 14 bases align to TRBD2. CDR3 length: 15 amino acids. V gave up 4 bases and J gave up 9 bases; unmatched junction bases: 5. Germline V CDR1 and CDR2: LGHNA, YNFKEQ. CDR3 in DNA: TGTGCCAGCAGCCTGGGACTAGCGGGAGTGGGTGAGCAGTTCTTC. It translates to CASSLGLAGVGEQFF.

The rearrangement links TRBV7-2 to TRBJ1-1, with D possibly matching TRBD1 (6 bases). V lost 6 bases and J 0 bases, leaving 11 bases between the germline ends. The germline CDR1 and CDR2 sequences are SGHTA and FQGNSA. The CDR3 sequence is 14 residues long. In nucleotides, the CDR3 is TGTGCCAGCAGTTCTGACAGGTTGAACACTGAAGCTTTCTTT. It is translated as CASSSDRLNTEAFF.

The CDR3 spells CASSLGLAGAPQETQYF. Here the CDR3 DNA reads TGCGCCAGCAGCTTAGGACTAGCGGGAGCCCCACAAGAGACCCAGTACTTC. The V gene is TRBV5-1, the J gene TRBJ2-5, with 13 bases fitting TRBD2. Germline V CDR1 and CDR2: SGHRS, YFSETQ. The CDR3 totals 17 residues. Unmatched junction bases numbered 6, after V lost 2 bases and J lost 2 bases.

This clone was counted once. V usage is TRBV19 and J usage is TRBJ1-5; D is perhaps TRBD1 (5 bases). Germline CDR1 reads LNHDA; CDR2 reads SQIVND (reference sequence). The V end lost 0 bases, the J end lost 6 bases, and 12 bases lay between the germline ends. The CDR3 totals 15 residues. This chain's CDR3 is CASSIDRERGQPQHF. The CDR3 region has the DNA TGTGCCAGTAGTATAGACAGGGAGCGGGGTCAGCCCCAGCATTTT. The full variable domain, completed using reference TRBV19 and TRBJ1-5, is DGGITQSPKYLFRKEGQNVTLSCEQNLNHDAMYWYRQDPGQGLRLIYYSQIVNDFQKGDIAEGYSVSREKKESFPLTVTSAQKNPTAFYLCASSIDRERGQPQHFGDGTRLSIL.

The chain links TRBV29-1 to TRBJ1-1, with D unclear. Germline V gene lookup returns CDR1 SQVTM and CDR2 ANQGSEA. This CDR3 region has 13 residues. V shed 5 bases and J shed 0 bases, with 10 bases lying between them. CDR3 DNA sequence: TGCAGCGTTTCAACAACGATGAACACTGAAGCTTTCTTT. It specifies CSVSTTMNTEAFF.

The chain uses TRBV4-2 and TRBJ2-3; D is possibly TRBD2 (6 bases). In germline, CDR1 is LGHNA, CDR2 YNFKEQ. With 1 base removed from V and 5 bases from J, the gap between germline ends came to 13 bases. The length of the CDR3 is 15 residues. CDR3 DNA sequence: TGTGCCAGCAGCCAAGGTGGATGGCGGGAAGATACGCAGTATTTT. Translation gives CASSQGGWREDTQYF.

This clone has only one observation. The V gene is TRBV14, the J gene TRBJ2-1; 7 nucleotides align to TRBD1. The CDR3 extends over 15 amino acids. The germline V gene has CDR1 SGHDN and CDR2 FVKESK. V was clipped by 4 bases and J by 4 bases; unmatched bases: 7. CDR3 in amino acids: CASSLGSRGYNEQFF. DNA for the CDR3: TGTGCCAGCAGCCTTGGCTCCAGGGGGTACAATGAGCAGTTCTTC.

The chain recombines TRBV6-1 with TRBJ2-1, with 8 bases matching TRBD2. There are 14 residues in the CDR3. V lost 8 bases and J lost 7; bases outside the gene matches: 10. Germline CDR1 is MNHNS and CDR2 is SASEGT. CDR3 protein: CASQKAGVMNEQFF. The CDR3 DNA reads TGTGCCAGCCAAAAAGCGGGAGTTATGAATGAGCAGTTCTTC.

The genes are TRBV2 and TRBJ1-3; a possible D gene is TRBD1 (5 bases). Trimming left V 1 base short and J 8 bases short, with 15 bases between. The CDR3 runs 15 residues. In germline, CDR1 is SNHLY, CDR2 FYNNEI. CDR3 DNA: TGTGCCAGCAGTGAAGGCGGGGTGGGGCCTGACACCATATATTTT. It yields the protein CASSEGGVGPDTIYF. Using reference TRBV2 and TRBJ1-3 for the parts outside the CDR3, the full variable domain is EPEVTQTPSHQVTQMGQEVILRCVPISNHLYFYWYRQILGQKVEFLVSFYNNEISEKSEIFDDQFSVERPDGSNFTLKIRSTKLEDSAMYFCASSEGGVGPDTIYFGEGSWLTVV.